Described below is a single T cell receptor beta chain sequence and its context. The length of the CDR3 is 14 residues. With 5 bases removed from V and 9 bases from J, the gap between germline ends came to 14 bases. Per germline, CDR1 MGHRA and CDR2 YSYEKL. These data originate in a study of molecular identifiers for immune sequencing clone quantification. In the study overall: Naive CD8 cell RNA, from around 20,000 or 100,000 cells, was split five ways in replicates, with four sequenced.

Naive CD8 T cells were FACS-sorted by CD8+CD4-CCR7+CD45RA+ markers. The bulk TCR libraries were made with methods described before and with listed TCR primers. TCRdb called the PCR reads again in MiXCR, with one record for every CDR3 protein. Of over 550,000 distinct CDR3 sequences detected, approximately 24% appear once; the ten largest clones hold 0.78%. This sequence originates from a human donor in good health. Some libraries in this study had Jurkat cell RNA spiked in. Sequenced sample: naive CD8+ T cells from blood, with Jurkat cell RNA spiked in. Subset defined: FACS-sorted CD8+CD4-CCR7+CD45RA+ naive T cells. The chain employs TRBV4-1 and TRBJ1-6; D unclear. CDR3 residues: CASSTRPVSSPLHF. CDR3 sequence (DNA): TGCGCCAGCAGCACCCGGCCAGTAAGTTCACCCCTCCACTTT.